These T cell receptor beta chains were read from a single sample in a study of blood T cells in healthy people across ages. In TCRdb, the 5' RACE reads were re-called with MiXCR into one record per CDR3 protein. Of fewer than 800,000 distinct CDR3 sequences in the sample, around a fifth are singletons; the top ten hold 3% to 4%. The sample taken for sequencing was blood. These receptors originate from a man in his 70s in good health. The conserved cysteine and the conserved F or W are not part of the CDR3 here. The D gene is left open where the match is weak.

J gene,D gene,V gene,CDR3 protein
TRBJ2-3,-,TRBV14,ASSQPGLSDTQY
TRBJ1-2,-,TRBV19,ASSIDLFGQNNYGYT
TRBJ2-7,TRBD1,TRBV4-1,ASSQRDRASYEQY
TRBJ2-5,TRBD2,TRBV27,ASSILAGAQETQY
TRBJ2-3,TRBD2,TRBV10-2,AAGEIADTQY
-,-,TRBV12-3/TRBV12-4,ASSLLPGVNEQF
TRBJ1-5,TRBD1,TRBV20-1,SAYRGRGKPQH
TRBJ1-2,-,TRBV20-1,SAGLAPSYGYT
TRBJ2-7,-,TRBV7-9,ASSLVQGAGLY
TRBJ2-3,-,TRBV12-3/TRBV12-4,ASSPRKVGSDVQY
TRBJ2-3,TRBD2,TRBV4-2,ASSQVAGTSGFTDTQY
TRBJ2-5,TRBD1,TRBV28,ASTTGMETQY
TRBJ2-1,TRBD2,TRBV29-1,SVDKSASGRNEQF
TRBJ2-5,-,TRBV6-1,ASSEARTYQETQY
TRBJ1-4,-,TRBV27,ASRPPGRPNEELF
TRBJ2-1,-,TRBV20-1,SVASNEQF
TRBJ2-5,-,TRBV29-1,SAGNLLEETQY
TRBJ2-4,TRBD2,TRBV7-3,ASSRNPGLAGEREAKNIQH
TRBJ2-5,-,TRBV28,ASSLGGVGTQY
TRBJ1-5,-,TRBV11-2,ASSLETVNQPQH
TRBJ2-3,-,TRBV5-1,ASSSTVTDTQY
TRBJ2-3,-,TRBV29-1,SVGRGAPTDTQY
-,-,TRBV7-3,ASSLNGRAETQY
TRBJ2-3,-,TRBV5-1,ASSLDLGGRQRTGTQY
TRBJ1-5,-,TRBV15,ATGSGAERVQPQH
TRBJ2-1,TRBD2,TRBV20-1,SAPTSGNKIEQF
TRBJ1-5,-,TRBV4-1,ASSRLLVQPQH
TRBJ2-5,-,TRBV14,ASSPLPTEQETQY
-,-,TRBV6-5,ASSYSGLGVRERTYEQY
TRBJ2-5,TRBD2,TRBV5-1,ASSLSAGGTQY
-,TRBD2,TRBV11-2,ASSWTSGAGNEQF
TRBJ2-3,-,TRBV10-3,AISSTDTQY
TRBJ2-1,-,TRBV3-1,TSSQALSGFNEQF
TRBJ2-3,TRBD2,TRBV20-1,SARREGLDTQY
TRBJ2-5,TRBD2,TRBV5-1,ASSPGLAEQETQY
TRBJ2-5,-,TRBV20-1,SASWLDGSETQY
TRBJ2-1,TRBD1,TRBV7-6,ASSSAGTDYNEQF
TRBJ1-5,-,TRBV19,AIPNGQCSNQPQH
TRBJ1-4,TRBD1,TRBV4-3,ASSQGSGGFEKLF
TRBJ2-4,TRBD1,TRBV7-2,ASTRDRLAKNIQY
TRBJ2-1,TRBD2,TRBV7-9,ASRLAGDNEQF
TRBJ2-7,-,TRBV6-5,ASSYSSRGVVTYEQY
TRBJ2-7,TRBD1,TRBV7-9,ASSRPPWTGPTYEQY
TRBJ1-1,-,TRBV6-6,ASSYSLAEDTEAF
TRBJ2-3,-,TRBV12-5,ASASNTDTQY
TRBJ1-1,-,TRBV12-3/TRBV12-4,ASSLKGSGAF
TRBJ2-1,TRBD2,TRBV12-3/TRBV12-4,ASSSQAGGISNEQF
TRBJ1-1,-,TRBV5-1,ASSLQQNAEAF
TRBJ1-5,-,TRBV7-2,ASSLKGHQPQH
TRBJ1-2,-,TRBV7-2,ASSLGGVNYGYT
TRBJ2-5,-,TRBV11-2,ASSQTSQETQY
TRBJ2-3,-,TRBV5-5,ASSLTGHHTQY
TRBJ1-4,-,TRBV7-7,ASSLGRTVNEKLF
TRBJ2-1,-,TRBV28,ASGLPGVTYNEQF
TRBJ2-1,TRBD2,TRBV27,ASSLNGRYNEQF